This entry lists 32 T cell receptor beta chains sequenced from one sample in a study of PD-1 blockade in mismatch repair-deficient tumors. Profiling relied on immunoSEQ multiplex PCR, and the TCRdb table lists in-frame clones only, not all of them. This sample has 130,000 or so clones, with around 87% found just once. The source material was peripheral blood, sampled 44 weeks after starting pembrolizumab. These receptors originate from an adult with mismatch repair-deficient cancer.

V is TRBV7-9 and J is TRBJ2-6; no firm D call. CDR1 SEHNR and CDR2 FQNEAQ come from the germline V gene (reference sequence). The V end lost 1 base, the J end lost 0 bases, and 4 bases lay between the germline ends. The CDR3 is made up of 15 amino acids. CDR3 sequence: CASSLEASGANVLTF. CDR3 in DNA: TGTGCCAGCAGCTTAGAAGCCTCTGGGGCCAACGTCCTGACTTTC.

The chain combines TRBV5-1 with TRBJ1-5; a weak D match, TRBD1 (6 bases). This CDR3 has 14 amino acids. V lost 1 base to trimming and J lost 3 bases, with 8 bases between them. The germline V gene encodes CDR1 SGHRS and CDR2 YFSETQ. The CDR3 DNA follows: TGCGCCAGCAGCTTGACAGGGCCCAATCAGCCCCAGCATTTT. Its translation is CASSLTGPNQPQHF. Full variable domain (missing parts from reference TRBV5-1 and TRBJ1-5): KAGVTQTPRYLIKTRGQQVTLSCSPISGHRSVSWYQQTPGQGLQFLFEYFSETQRNKGNFPGRFSGRQFSNSRSEMNVSTLELGDSALYLCASSLTGPNQPQHFGDGTRLSIL.

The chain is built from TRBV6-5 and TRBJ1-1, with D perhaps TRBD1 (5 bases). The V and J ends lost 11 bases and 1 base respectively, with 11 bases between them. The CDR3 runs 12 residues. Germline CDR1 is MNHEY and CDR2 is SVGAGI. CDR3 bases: TGTGCCGTCGGTCAGGGGAACACTGAAGCTTTCTTT. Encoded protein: CAVGQGNTEAFF.

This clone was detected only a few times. The CDR3 sequence is CATSTLQETQYF. As DNA, the CDR3 is TGTGCCACCAGCACATTACAAGAGACCCAGTACTTC. The rearrangement joins TRBV15 to TRBJ2-5; D uncertain. Germline V lookup: CDR1 LNHNV, CDR2 YYDKDF (reference sequence). V lost 4 bases to trimming and J lost 2 bases, with 5 bases between them. The CDR3 has 12 amino acids.

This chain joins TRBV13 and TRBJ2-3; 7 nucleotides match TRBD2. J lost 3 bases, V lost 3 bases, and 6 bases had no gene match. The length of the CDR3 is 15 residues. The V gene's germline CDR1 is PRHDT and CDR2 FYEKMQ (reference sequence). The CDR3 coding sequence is TGTGCCAGCAGCTTTCTTGTAGCGGGTACAGATACGCAGTATTTT. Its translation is CASSFLVAGTDTQYF.

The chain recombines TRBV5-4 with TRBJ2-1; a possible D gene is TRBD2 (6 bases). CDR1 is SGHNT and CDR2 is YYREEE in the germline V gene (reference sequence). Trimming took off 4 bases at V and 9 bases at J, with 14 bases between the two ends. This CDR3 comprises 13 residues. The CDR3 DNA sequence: TGTGCCAGCAGCCCGAGGAGGGTAGGTGAGCAGTTCTTC. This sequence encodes CASSPRRVGEQFF.

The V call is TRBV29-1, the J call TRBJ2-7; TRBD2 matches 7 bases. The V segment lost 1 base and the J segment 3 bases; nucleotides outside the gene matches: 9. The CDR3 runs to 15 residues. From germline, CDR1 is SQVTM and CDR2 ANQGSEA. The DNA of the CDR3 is TGCAGCGTTGAAGGGGAGGGAGTTGTCGGCTACGAGCAGTACTTC. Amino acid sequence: CSVEGEGVVGYEQYF.

The CDR3 DNA reads as TGTGCCAGCAGTTATGGTCAGGGGCTCTACGAGCAGTACTTC. This codes for CASSYGQGLYEQYF. V gene TRBV6-5 combines with J gene TRBJ2-7; D possibly corresponds to TRBD1 (6 bases). From germline, CDR1 is MNHEY and CDR2 SVGAGI. This CDR3 comprises 14 residues. The V end lost 3 bases, the J end lost 3 bases, and 12 bases lay between the germline ends.

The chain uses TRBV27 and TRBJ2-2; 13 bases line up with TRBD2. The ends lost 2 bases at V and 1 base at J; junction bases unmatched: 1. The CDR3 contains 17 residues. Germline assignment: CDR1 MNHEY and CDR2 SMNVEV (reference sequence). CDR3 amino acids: CASSLTSGRVNTGELFF. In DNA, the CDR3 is TGTGCCAGCAGTTTAACTAGCGGGAGGGTGAACACCGGGGAGCTGTTTTTT.

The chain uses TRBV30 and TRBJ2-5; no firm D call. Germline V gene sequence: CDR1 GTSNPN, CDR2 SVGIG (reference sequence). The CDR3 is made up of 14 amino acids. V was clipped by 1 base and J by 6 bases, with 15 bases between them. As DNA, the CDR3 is TGTGCCTGGAGTGGGACCATAGCCCCTCAGACCCAGTACTTC. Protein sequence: CAWSGTIAPQTQYF.

This CDR3 is CASSRTGQRDQPQHF. CDR3 DNA: TGCGCCAGCAGCCGGACAGGGCAACGGGATCAGCCCCAGCATTTT. V gene TRBV5-1 combines with J gene TRBJ1-5; 8 bases map to TRBD1. Germline V gene lookup returns CDR1 SGHRS and CDR2 YFSETQ. V lost 4 bases and J lost 5; bases outside the gene matches: 8. The CDR3 contains 15 residues.

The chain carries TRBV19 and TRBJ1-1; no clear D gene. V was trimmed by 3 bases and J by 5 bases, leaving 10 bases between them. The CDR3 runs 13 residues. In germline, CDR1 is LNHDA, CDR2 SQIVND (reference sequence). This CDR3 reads CASSISPWTEAFF. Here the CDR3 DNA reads TGTGCCAGTAGTATCTCCCCATGGACTGAAGCTTTCTTT.

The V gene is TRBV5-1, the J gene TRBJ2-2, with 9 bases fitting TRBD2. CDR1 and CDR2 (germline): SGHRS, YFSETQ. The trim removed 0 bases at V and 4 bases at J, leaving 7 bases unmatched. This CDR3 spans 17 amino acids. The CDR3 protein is CASSLAFAGGSTGELFF. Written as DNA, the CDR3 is TGCGCCAGCAGCTTGGCCTTCGCGGGAGGGAGCACCGGGGAGCTGTTTTTT.

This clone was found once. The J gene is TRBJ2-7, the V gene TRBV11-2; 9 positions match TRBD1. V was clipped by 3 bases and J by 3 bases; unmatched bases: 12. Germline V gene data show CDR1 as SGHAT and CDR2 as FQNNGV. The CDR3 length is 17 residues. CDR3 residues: CASSFSLGGTGNYEQYF. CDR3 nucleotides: TGTGCCAGCAGCTTTTCATTAGGGGGGACAGGGAACTACGAGCAGTACTTC.

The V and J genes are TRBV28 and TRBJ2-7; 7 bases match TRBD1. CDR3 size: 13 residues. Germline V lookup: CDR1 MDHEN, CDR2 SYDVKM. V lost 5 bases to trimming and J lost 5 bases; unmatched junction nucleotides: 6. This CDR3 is CASSHRGLNEQYF. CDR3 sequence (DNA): TGTGCCAGCAGTCACAGGGGATTGAACGAGCAGTACTTC.

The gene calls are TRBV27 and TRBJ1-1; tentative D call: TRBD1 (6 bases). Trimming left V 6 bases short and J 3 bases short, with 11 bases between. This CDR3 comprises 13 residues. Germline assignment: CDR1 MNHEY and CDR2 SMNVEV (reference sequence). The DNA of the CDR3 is TGTGCCAGCAGCTACAGGGTTTACACTGAAGCTTTCTTT. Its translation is CASSYRVYTEAFF.

CDR3 amino acids: CASSLDRGNEQFF. As DNA, the CDR3 is TGTGCCAGCAGCTTGGACAGGGGTAATGAGCAGTTCTTC. The gene calls are TRBV5-4 and TRBJ2-1, with 7 nucleotides matching TRBD1. V lost 0 bases and J lost 7; bases outside the gene matches: 1. This CDR3 is 13 amino acids long. Germline lookup yields CDR1 SGHNT and CDR2 YYREEE (reference sequence).

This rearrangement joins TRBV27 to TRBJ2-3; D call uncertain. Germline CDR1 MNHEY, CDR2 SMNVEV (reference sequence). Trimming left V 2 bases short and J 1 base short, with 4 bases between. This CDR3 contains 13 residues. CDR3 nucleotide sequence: TGTGCCAGCAGTTTAGGGGGCACAGATACGCAGTATTTT. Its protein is CASSLGGTDTQYF.

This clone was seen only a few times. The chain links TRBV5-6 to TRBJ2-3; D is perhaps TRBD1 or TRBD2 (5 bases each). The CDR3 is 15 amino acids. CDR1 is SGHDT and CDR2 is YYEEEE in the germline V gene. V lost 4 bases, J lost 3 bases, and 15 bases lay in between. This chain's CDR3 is CASSRGSGVTDTQYF. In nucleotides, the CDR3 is TGTGCCAGCAGCCGGGGCTCCGGGGTGACAGATACGCAGTATTTT.

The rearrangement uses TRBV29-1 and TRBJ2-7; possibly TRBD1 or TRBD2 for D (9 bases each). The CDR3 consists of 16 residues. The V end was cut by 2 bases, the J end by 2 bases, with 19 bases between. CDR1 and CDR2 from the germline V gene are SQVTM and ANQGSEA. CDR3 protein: CSVESGGTGNPYEQYF. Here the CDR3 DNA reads TGCAGCGTTGAAAGCGGGGGGACAGGGAATCCCTACGAGCAGTACTTC.

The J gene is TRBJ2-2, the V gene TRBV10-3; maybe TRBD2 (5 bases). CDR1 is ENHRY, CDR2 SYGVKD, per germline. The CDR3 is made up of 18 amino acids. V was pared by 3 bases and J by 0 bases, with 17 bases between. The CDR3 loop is CAISEADPLYSNTGELFF. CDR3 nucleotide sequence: TGTGCCATCAGTGAAGCGGACCCTCTATATTCGAACACCGGGGAGCTGTTTTTT.

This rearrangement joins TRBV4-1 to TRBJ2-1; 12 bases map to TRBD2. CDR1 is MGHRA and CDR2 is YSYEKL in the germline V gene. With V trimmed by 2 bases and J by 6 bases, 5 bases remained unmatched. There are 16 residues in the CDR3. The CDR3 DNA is TGCGCCAGCAGCCAACCTCCGGGACTAGCGGGCAATGAGCAGTTCTTC. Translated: CASSQPPGLAGNEQFF.

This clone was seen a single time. CDR3 loop: CASGVAGQETQYF. The CDR3 DNA reads TGCGCCAGCGGGGTAGCGGGGCAAGAGACCCAGTACTTC. V and J are TRBV5-1 and TRBJ2-5; 8 nucleotides agree with TRBD2. Per germline, CDR1 SGHRS and CDR2 YFSETQ. V dropped 7 bases and J dropped 2; count of bases not matched to a gene: 4. This CDR3 comprises 13 residues.

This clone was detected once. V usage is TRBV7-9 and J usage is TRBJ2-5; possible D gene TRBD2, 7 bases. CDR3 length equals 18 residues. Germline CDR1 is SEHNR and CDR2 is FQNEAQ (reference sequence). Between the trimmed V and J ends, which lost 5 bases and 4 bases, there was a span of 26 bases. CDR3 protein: CASSILGRGRNQGETQYF. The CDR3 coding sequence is TGTGCCAGCAGCATTTTGGGGCGGGGGCGCAACCAAGGAGAGACCCAGTACTTC.

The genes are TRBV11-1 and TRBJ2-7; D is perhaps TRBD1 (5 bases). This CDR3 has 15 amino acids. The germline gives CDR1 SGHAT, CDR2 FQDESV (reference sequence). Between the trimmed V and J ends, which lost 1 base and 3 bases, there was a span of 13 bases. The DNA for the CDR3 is TGTGCCAGCAGCTTAGAGATTGGACACTACTACGAGCAGTACTTC. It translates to CASSLEIGHYYEQYF.

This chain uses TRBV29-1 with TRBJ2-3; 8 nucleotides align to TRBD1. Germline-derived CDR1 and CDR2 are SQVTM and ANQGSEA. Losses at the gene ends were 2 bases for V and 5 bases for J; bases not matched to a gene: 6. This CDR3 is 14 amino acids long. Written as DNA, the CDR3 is TGCAGCGTTGAAAGGACAGGGATTGGAGATACGCAGTATTTT. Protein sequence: CSVERTGIGDTQYF.

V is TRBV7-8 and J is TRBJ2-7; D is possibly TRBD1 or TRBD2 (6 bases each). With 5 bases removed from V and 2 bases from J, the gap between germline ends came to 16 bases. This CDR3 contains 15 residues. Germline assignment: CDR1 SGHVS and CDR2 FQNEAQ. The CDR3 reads CASSRGGINAYEQYF. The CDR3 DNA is TGTGCCAGCAGCCGAGGGGGGATAAACGCCTACGAGCAGTACTTC.

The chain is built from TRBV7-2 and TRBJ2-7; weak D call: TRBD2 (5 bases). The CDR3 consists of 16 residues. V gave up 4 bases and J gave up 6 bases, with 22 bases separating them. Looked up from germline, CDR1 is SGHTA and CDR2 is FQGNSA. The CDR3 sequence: CASSSLSRGRLFEQYF. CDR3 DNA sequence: TGTGCCAGCAGCTCCCTTTCACGAGGGCGCCTCTTCGAGCAGTACTTC. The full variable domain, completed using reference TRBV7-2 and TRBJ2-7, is GAGVSQSPSNKVTEKGKDVELRCDPISGHTALYWYRQSLGQGLEFLIYFQGNSAPDKSGLPSDRFSAERTGGSVSTLTIQRTQQEDSAVYLCASSSLSRGRLFEQYFGPGTRLTVT.

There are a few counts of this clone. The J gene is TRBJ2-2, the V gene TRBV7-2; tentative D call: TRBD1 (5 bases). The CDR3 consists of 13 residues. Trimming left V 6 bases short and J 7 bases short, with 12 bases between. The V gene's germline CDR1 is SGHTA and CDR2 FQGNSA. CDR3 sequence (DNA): TGTGCCAGCAGTTGGCAGGGTTACGGGGAGCTGTTTTTT. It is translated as CASSWQGYGELFF.

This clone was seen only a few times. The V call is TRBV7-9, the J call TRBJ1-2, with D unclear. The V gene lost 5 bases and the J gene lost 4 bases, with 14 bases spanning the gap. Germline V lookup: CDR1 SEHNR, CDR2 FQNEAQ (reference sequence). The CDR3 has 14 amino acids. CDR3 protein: CASSPPGPSYGYTF. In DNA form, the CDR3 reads TGTGCCAGCAGCCCCCCCGGGCCAAGCTATGGCTACACCTTC.

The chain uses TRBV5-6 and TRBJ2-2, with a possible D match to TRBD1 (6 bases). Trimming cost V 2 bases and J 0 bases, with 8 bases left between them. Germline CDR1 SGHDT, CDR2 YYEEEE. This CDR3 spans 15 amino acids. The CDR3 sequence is CASSFQGTNTGELFF. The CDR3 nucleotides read TGTGCCAGCAGCTTCCAGGGGACGAACACCGGGGAGCTGTTTTTT. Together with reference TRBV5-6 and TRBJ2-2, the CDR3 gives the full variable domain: DAGVTQSPTHLIKTRGQQVTLRCSPKSGHDTVSWYQQALGQGPQFIFQYYEEEERQRGNFPDRFSGHQFPNYSSELNVNALLLGDSALYLCASSFQGTNTGELFFGEGSRLTVL.

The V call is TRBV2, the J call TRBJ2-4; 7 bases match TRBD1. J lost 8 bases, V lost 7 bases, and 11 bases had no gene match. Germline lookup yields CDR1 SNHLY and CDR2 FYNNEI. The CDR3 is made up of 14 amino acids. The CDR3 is CASIEVRGPDIQYF. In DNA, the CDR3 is TGTGCCAGCATCGAAGTGAGGGGGCCGGACATTCAGTACTTC.